This TCR beta chain is drawn from a study of spatial heterogeneity in lung cancer. The V segment lost 3 bases and the J segment 5 bases; nucleotides outside the gene matches: 5. Germline V gives CDR1 MDHEN, CDR2 SYDVKM. The CDR3 has 15 residues. Time point given: sample taken at primary tumor resection. This clonotype has a count of ten or more. One entry per CDR3 protein, called by TCRdb with MiXCR from the 5' RACE reads. The sample gives 48,000 or so distinct CDR3 sequences, approximately 5.7% of which show up once; approximately 12% is in the top ten. This specimen consisted of PBMCs, obtained at surgery. The chain has TRBV28 and TRBJ1-4, with 8 positions matching TRBD1. The TCR originated in a male donor with early-stage non-small cell lung cancer. CDR3 amino acids: CASSLHQGANEKLFF. The CDR3 DNA sequence: TGTGCCAGCAGTTTGCATCAGGGGGCAAATGAAAAACTGTTTTTT. The variable domain in full, completed from reference TRBV28 and TRBJ1-4, reads DVKVTQSSRYLVKRTGEKVFLECVQDMDHENMFWYRQDPGLGLRLIYFSYDVKMKEKGDIPEGYSVSREKKERFSLILESASTNQTSMYLCASSLHQGANEKLFFGSGTQLSVL.